This T cell receptor beta chain was sequenced in a study of human T cells and chemical hapten exposure. Looked up from germline, CDR1 is DFQATT and CDR2 is SNEGSKA (reference sequence). V gave up 5 bases and J gave up 2 bases; unmatched junction bases: 3. The CDR3 runs 14 residues. Time point denoted: pre-sensitization, week 0. Noted treatment: therapeutic diphenylcyclopropenone sensitization with weekly scalp DPC. Study findings and constraints: Against controls, expanded TCRs gave rise to significantly more large CDR3 similarity clusters.

At least ten counts were recorded for this clonotype. Its specificity is unknown. MiXCR, run by TCRdb on the RACE reads, gives a single entry per CDR3 protein. The sample yields over 300,000 distinct CDR3 sequences, 4.5% to 6% seen once. The sample consisted of whole blood, taken in connection with sensitization to the hapten diphenylcyclopropenone (DPC). V usage is TRBV20-1 and J usage is TRBJ2-7; TRBD2 aligns across 13 bases. The receptor was isolated from a woman between 45 and 60 years old with alopecia areata. Some clones in this sample may be carry-over from other donors' samples. The CDR3 spells CSALTSGRAYEQYF. DNA of the CDR3: TGCAGTGCTTTAACTAGCGGGAGGGCCTACGAGCAGTACTTC.